A single sample gave rise to the 6 T cell receptor beta chains below, sequenced in a study of T cell responses to AZD1222 COVID-19 vaccine. Some clones are missing from TCRdb's copy, which holds only in-frame ones; the method was immunoSEQ multiplex PCR. Of some 130,000 clones listed, 70% to 90% are singletons. The specimen was peripheral blood, collected on day 0 of AZD1222 vaccination. The receptors shown here come from an adult in good health.

V and J are TRBV7-2 and TRBJ1-1; D unresolved. Trimming left V 1 base short and J 11 bases short, with 11 bases between. The length of the CDR3 is 12 residues. CDR1 and CDR2 from the germline V gene are SGHTA and FQGNSA. CDR3: CASSLEVGPAFF. In DNA form, the CDR3 reads TGTGCCAGCAGCTTAGAAGTCGGGCCGGCTTTCTTT.

This clone appeared a few times. The chain recombines TRBV11-3 with TRBJ2-1; D gene uncertain. Per the germline V gene, CDR1 is SGHNT and CDR2 is YENEEA. This CDR3 region has 12 residues. The germline V and J ends were trimmed by 5 bases and 5 bases, with 7 bases remaining between them. The CDR3, as DNA: TGTGCCAGCAGCCGGACGAACAATGAGCAGTTCTTC. Translated: CASSRTNNEQFF.

The chain joins TRBV2 to TRBJ1-2; D gene uncertain. Trimming took 4 bases from V and 2 from J, leaving 8 bases between them. The CDR3 is made up of 13 amino acids. Germline V gene sequence: CDR1 SNHLY, CDR2 FYNNEI. In nucleotides, the CDR3 is TGTGCCAGCAGTGTCCAAGAGAACTATGGCTACACCTTC. Protein product: CASSVQENYGYTF. The whole variable domain, remainder taken from reference TRBV2 and TRBJ1-2, is EPEVTQTPSHQVTQMGQEVILRCVPISNHLYFYWYRQILGQKVEFLVSFYNNEISEKSEIFDDQFSVERPDGSNFTLKIRSTKLEDSAMYFCASSVQENYGYTFGSGTRLTVV.

The chain couples TRBV3-1 (or the pseudogene TRBV3-2) to TRBJ1-5, with D possibly TRBD1 on 5 matching bases. This CDR3 has 16 residues. Germline V gene data show CDR1 as LGHDT and CDR2 as YNNKEL (reference sequence). V lost 0 bases to trimming and J lost 6 bases, with 15 bases between them. CDR3 nucleotide sequence: TGTGCCAGCAGCCAAGAGGGGCAAGAATCCTTTCAGCCCCAGCATTTT. Amino acids: CASSQEGQESFQPQHF.

The chain has TRBV27 and TRBJ1-2; D remains unclear. The CDR3 sequence is 15 residues long. The germline V and J ends were trimmed by 3 bases and 4 bases, with 15 bases remaining between them. In germline, CDR1 is MNHEY, CDR2 SMNVEV (reference sequence). CDR3 residues: CASSFGPEGGYGYTF. CDR3 nucleotides: TGTGCCAGCAGTTTCGGGCCCGAGGGCGGCTATGGCTACACCTTC.

The chain links TRBV7-6 to TRBJ2-7; D might be TRBD2 (6 bases). CDR3 length equals 13 residues. Trimming removed 4 bases at V and 2 bases at J, with 9 bases between. Germline values: CDR1 SGHVS, CDR2 FNYEAQ. The CDR3 bases are TGTGCCAGCAGCTCGGGGGAGACCTACGAGCAGTACTTC. Its translation is CASSSGETYEQYF. Full variable domain (missing parts from reference TRBV7-6 and TRBJ2-7): GAGVSQSPRYKVTKRGQDVALRCDPISGHVSLYWYRQALGQGPEFLTYFNYEAQQDKSGLPNDRFSAERPEGSISTLTIQRTEQRDSAMYRCASSSGETYEQYFGPGTRLTVT.